These 22 T cell receptor beta chains share one sample of origin, sequenced in a study of blood T cell repertoires in COVID-19. The repertoire was sequenced with immunoSEQ multiplex PCR; TCRdb's copy has only in-frame clones and lacks some. The sample has a few hundred thousand clones; approximately 89% are singletons. Sample: peripheral blood. Receptors originate from a woman aged 30 to 39 with COVID-19, enrolled during active disease.

This chain joins TRBV6-5 and TRBJ1-5, with D perhaps matching TRBD1 (5 bases). V was trimmed by 8 bases and J by 4 bases, leaving 12 bases between them. Germline assignment: CDR1 MNHEY and CDR2 SVGAGI. This CDR3 is 13 amino acids long. This CDR3 reads CASRGGGNQPQHF. CDR3 DNA sequence: TGTGCCAGCCGAGGTGGGGGGAATCAGCCCCAGCATTTT.

There are a few counts of this clone. The genes are TRBV9 and TRBJ2-7; tentatively, D is TRBD2 (6 bases). Germline V lookup: CDR1 SGDLS, CDR2 YYNGEE. This CDR3 is 14 amino acids long. V lost 0 bases to trimming and J lost 6 bases, with 13 bases between them. Written as DNA, the CDR3 is TGTGCCAGCAGCGTAGGCCAGGGACTGAGCGAGCAGTACTTC. Protein product: CASSVGQGLSEQYF.

This rearrangement joins TRBV11-2 to TRBJ2-2, with D unclear. Germline V CDR1 and CDR2: SGHAT, FQNNGV. V was trimmed by 5 bases and J by 0 bases, leaving 7 bases between them. CDR3 size: 14 residues. CDR3 in amino acids: CASSQTANTGELFF. In DNA form, the CDR3 reads TGTGCCAGCAGCCAAACAGCGAACACCGGGGAGCTGTTTTTT. The full variable domain, rest sourced from reference TRBV11-2 and TRBJ2-2, is EAGVAQSPRYKIIEKRQSVAFWCNPISGHATLYWYQQILGQGPKLLIQFQNNGVVDDSQLPKDRFSAERLKGVDSTLKIQPAKLEDSAVYLCASSQTANTGELFFGEGSRLTVL.

The chain combines TRBV28 with TRBJ2-3; maybe TRBD1 (6 bases). CDR3 length: 16 residues. Trimming left V 5 bases short and J 4 bases short, with 19 bases between. Germline V CDR1 and CDR2: MDHEN, SYDVKM. The CDR3 nucleotides are TGTGCCAGCAGTCCGACAGGCCCCGTCCCCCCAGATACGCAGTATTTT. This gives the protein CASSPTGPVPPDTQYF.

The chain uses TRBV3-1 (or the pseudogene TRBV3-2) and TRBJ1-2; a weak D match, TRBD1 (5 bases). Germline CDR1 is LGHDT and CDR2 is YNNKEL (reference sequence). The CDR3 is 14 residues long. Trimming took 4 bases from V and 2 from J, leaving 11 bases between them. Here the CDR3 DNA reads TGTGCCAGCAGCCGAGAGGGGCTGAACTATGGCTACACCTTC. Translated, it gives CASSREGLNYGYTF.

The CDR3 nucleotides read TGTGCCAGTAACCTGGGACAGGTAAATGAAAAACTGTTTTTT. Its translation is CASNLGQVNEKLFF. The chain recombines TRBV19 with TRBJ1-4, with TRBD1 matching 8 bases. In germline, CDR1 is LNHDA, CDR2 SQIVND (reference sequence). This CDR3 spans 14 amino acids. V was clipped by 7 bases and J by 5 bases; unmatched bases: 6.

The gene calls are TRBV6-6 and TRBJ2-7; D ambiguous. This CDR3 has 14 amino acids. With 2 bases removed from V and 4 bases from J, the gap between germline ends came to 12 bases. The germline gives CDR1 MNHNY, CDR2 SVGAGI (reference sequence). The CDR3 nucleotides read TGTGCCAGCAGTTACGAGGTAGAGGATTACGAGCAGTACTTC. It is translated as CASSYEVEDYEQYF.

This sequence joins TRBV24-1 and TRBJ2-7, with 11 bases identical to TRBD1. The CDR3 is 12 residues long. Germline CDR1 reads KGHDR; CDR2 reads SFDVKD. Germline trimming cut 7 bases from V and 6 bases from J; bases unmatched to any gene: 1. The CDR3 DNA is TGTGCCACCAGGGGACAGGGGGGCGAGCAGTACTTC. Residues: CATRGQGGEQYF.

The V gene is TRBV5-8, the J gene TRBJ1-6, with 7 bases that match TRBD1. This CDR3 has 14 amino acids. Trimming took 4 bases from V and 10 from J; bases not matched to a gene: 8. Germline CDR1 is SGHTS and CDR2 is YDEGEE. CDR3 DNA sequence: TGTGCCAGCAGCGCTGACAGGGTCTGGTCACCCCTCCACTTT. Protein sequence: CASSADRVWSPLHF.

V gene TRBV15 combines with J gene TRBJ2-7; tentative D call: TRBD1 (6 bases). V was trimmed by 2 bases and J by 3 bases, leaving 11 bases between them. The CDR3 consists of 14 residues. The germline gives CDR1 LNHNV, CDR2 YYDKDF (reference sequence). For the CDR3, the DNA is TGTGCCACCAGCAGATTGCAGGGGAACTACGAGCAGTACTTC. This encodes CATSRLQGNYEQYF.

The gene calls are TRBV10-3 and TRBJ2-3; tentatively, D is TRBD2 (5 bases). CDR1 is ENHRY and CDR2 is SYGVKD in the germline V gene. The CDR3 runs 16 residues. V was pared by 0 bases and J by 1 base, with 11 bases between. CDR3 protein: CAISESAGLGTDTQYF. For the CDR3, the DNA is TGTGCCATCAGTGAGTCTGCGGGCCTGGGCACAGATACGCAGTATTTT.

The chain links TRBV28 to TRBJ1-5; D call uncertain. V lost 1 base and J 0 bases, leaving 10 bases between the germline ends. The CDR3 sequence is 16 residues long. CDR1 is MDHEN and CDR2 is SYDVKM in the germline V gene. The CDR3 spells CASSLSDTYSNQPQHF. Written as DNA, the CDR3 is TGTGCCAGCAGTTTATCCGACACATATAGCAATCAGCCCCAGCATTTT. The variable domain in full, with the rest retrieved from reference TRBV28 and TRBJ1-5, is DVKVTQSSRYLVKRTGEKVFLECVQDMDHENMFWYRQDPGLGLRLIYFSYDVKMKEKGDIPEGYSVSREKKERFSLILESASTNQTSMYLCASSLSDTYSNQPQHFGDGTRLSIL.

V is TRBV5-1 and J is TRBJ2-3; 8 bases fit TRBD1. The CDR3 consists of 15 residues. With V trimmed by 0 bases and J by 4 bases, 4 bases remained unmatched. Per the germline V gene, CDR1 is SGHRS and CDR2 is YFSETQ. The CDR3: CASSLGGQGPDTQYF. The CDR3 DNA is TGCGCCAGCAGCTTGGGCGGACAGGGCCCAGATACGCAGTATTTT.

The chain couples TRBV7-2 to TRBJ2-7; tentative D call: TRBD1 (7 bases). CDR1 SGHTA and CDR2 FQGNSA come from the germline V gene. The length of the CDR3 is 13 residues. V was trimmed by 8 bases and J by 2 bases, leaving 13 bases between them. CDR3 sequence reads: CASWQGGTYEQYF. DNA for the CDR3: TGTGCCAGCTGGCAGGGGGGAACCTACGAGCAGTACTTC.

To note about this clone: Distinct nucleotide sequences in the sample also encode this CDR3. The rearrangement uses TRBV19 and TRBJ1-5; 8 bases align to TRBD1. J gave up 7 bases and V 6 bases, and 5 bases lay outside the gene matches. The CDR3 runs 13 residues. The germline V gene has CDR1 LNHDA and CDR2 SQIVND (reference sequence). CDR3 DNA: TGTGCCAGTAGCAGGGGGCAGGGCCAGCCCCAGCATTTT. This sequence encodes CASSRGQGQPQHF.

This clone was seen only a few times. The chain has TRBV7-2 and TRBJ2-3; D perhaps matches TRBD2 (5 bases). Germline lookup yields CDR1 SGHTA and CDR2 FQGNSA. The CDR3 is 17 residues long. Trimming removed 4 bases at V and 6 bases at J, with 23 bases between. CDR3 nucleotide sequence: TGTGCCAGCAGCTCCGTGGTCCAGCGGCTGCGTGGGGATACGCAGTATTTT. Protein sequence: CASSSVVQRLRGDTQYF.

The genes are TRBV9 and TRBJ1-2; maybe TRBD1 (5 bases). V was pared by 4 bases and J by 8 bases, with 15 bases between. The CDR3 covers 13 residues. Germline V gene data show CDR1 as SGDLS and CDR2 as YYNGEE. CDR3 sequence: CASSLTDKIGYTF. The CDR3 region has the DNA TGTGCCAGCAGCCTTACGGACAAAATAGGCTACACCTTC. Filled out from reference TRBV9 and TRBJ1-2, the complete variable domain reads DSGVTQTPKHLITATGQRVTLRCSPRSGDLSVYWYQQSLDQGLQFLIQYYNGEERAKGNILERFSAQQFPDLHSELNLSSLELGDSALYFCASSLTDKIGYTFGSGTRLTVV.

This chain uses TRBV10-2 with TRBJ1-1, with no clear D. The germline CDR1 and CDR2 sequences are WSHSY and SAAADI. V lost 0 bases and J 2 bases, leaving 7 bases between the germline ends. This CDR3 has 14 amino acids. CDR3 protein: CASSESEGNTEAFF. The CDR3 DNA is TGCGCCAGCAGTGAGTCGGAGGGCAACACTGAAGCTTTCTTT.

The gene calls are TRBV20-1 and TRBJ2-1, with D uncertain. The V gene's germline CDR1 is DFQATT and CDR2 SNEGSKA (reference sequence). V lost 6 bases, J lost 3 bases, and 3 bases lay in between. CDR3 length: 10 residues. CDR3 sequence reads: CSAIYNEQFF. The CDR3 nucleotides are TGCAGTGCCATCTACAATGAGCAGTTCTTC.

The CDR3 spells CASSQDPWSNRGGETQYF. CDR3 sequence (DNA): TGCGCCAGCAGCCAAGATCCCTGGTCAAATCGAGGGGGAGAGACCCAGTACTTC. This rearrangement joins TRBV4-1 to TRBJ2-5; D might be TRBD1 (6 bases). This CDR3 region has 18 residues. Trimming took off 0 bases at V and 4 bases at J, with 21 bases between the two ends. CDR1 MGHRA and CDR2 YSYEKL come from the germline V gene.

V and J are TRBV5-4 and TRBJ1-2, with D unclear. The germline CDR1 and CDR2 sequences are SGHNT and YYREEE (reference sequence). The V end lost 5 bases, the J end lost 4 bases, and 18 bases lay between the germline ends. This CDR3 comprises 15 residues. The CDR3 reads CASSPVFGSLYGYTF. In DNA form, the CDR3 reads TGTGCCAGCAGTCCGGTTTTTGGGAGTCTCTATGGCTACACCTTC. The full variable domain, rest sourced from reference TRBV5-4 and TRBJ1-2, is ETGVTQSPTHLIKTRGQQVTLRCSSQSGHNTVSWYQQALGQGPQFIFQYYREEENGRGNFPPRFSGLQFPNYSSELNVNALELDDSALYLCASSPVFGSLYGYTFGSGTRLTVV.

The chain is built from TRBV19 and TRBJ2-7, with no clear D. CDR1 LNHDA and CDR2 SQIVND come from the germline V gene (reference sequence). The germline V and J ends were trimmed by 3 bases and 3 bases, with 6 bases remaining between them. This CDR3 has 12 residues. The CDR3 DNA sequence: TGTGCCAGTAGTATGGGCAGCTACGAGCAGTACTTC. It yields the protein CASSMGSYEQYF.